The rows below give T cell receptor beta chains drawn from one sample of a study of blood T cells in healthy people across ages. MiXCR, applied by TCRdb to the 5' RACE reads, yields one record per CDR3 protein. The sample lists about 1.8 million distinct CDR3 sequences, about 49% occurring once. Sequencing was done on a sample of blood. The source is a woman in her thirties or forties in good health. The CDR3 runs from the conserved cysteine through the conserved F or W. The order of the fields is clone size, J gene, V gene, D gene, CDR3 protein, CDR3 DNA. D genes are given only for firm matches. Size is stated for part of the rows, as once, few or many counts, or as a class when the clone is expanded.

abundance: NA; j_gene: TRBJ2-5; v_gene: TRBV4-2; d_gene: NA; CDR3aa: CASSSLVGLETQYF; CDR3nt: TGTGCCAGCAGCTCCCTAGTGGGCTTGGAGACCCAGTACTTC
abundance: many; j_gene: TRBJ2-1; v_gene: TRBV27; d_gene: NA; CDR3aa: CASYRDNNEQFF; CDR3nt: TGTGCCAGCTACCGCGATAACAATGAGCAGTTCTTC
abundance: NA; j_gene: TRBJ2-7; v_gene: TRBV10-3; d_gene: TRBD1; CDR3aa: CAISEPPTGGYYEQYF; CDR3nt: TGTGCCATCAGTGAGCCCCCGACAGGGGGCTACTACGAGCAGTACTTC
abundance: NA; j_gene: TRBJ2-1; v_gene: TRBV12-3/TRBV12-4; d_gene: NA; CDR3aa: CASSQHDSAGNEQFF; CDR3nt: TGTGCCAGCAGTCAGCACGATAGCGCGGGGAATGAGCAGTTCTTC
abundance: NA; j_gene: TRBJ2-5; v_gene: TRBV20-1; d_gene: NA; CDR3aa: CSASPRLRETQYF; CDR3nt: TGCAGTGCATCCCCCCGGCTAAGGGAGACCCAGTACTTC
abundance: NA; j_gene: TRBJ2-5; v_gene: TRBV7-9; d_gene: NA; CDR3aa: CASSLARARGETQYF; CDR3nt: TGTGCCAGCAGCTTGGCCAGGGCCCGTGGGGAGACCCAGTACTTC
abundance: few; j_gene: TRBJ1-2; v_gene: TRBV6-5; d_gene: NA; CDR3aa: CASSRSGLSGEGYTF; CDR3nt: TGTGCCAGCAGTAGATCCGGGCTCTCAGGAGAGGGCTACACCTTC
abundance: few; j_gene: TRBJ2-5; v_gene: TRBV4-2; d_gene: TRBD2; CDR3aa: CASSQGLLAGGDQETQYF; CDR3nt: TGTGCCAGCAGCCAAGGTTTACTAGCGGGGGGCGATCAAGAGACCCAGTACTTC
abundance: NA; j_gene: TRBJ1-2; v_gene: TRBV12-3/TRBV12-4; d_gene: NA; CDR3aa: CASSPDPEYGYTF; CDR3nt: TGTGCCAGCAGCCCAGACCCGGAGTATGGCTACACCTTC
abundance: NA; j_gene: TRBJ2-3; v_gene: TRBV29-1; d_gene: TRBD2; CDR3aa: CGVVVAGGGTDTQYF; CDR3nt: TGCGGCGTTGTCGTGGCGGGGGGAGGTACGGATACGCAGTATTTT
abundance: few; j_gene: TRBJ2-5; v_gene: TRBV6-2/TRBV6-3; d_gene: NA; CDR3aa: CASERQETQYF; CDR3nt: TGTGCCAGCGAGCGCCAAGAGACCCAGTACTTC
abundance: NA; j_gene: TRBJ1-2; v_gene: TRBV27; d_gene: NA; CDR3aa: CASSLSRGPTYGYTF; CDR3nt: TGTGCCAGCAGTTTGTCTCGGGGACCCACCTATGGCTACACCTTC
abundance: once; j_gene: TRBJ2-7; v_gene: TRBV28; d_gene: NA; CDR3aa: CASSGTSERGTEQYF; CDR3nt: TGTGCCAGCAGTGGGACCTCTGAGAGGGGGACCGAGCAGTACTTC
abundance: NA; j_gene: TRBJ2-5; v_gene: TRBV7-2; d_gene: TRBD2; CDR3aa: CASSHWEGRETQYF; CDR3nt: TGTGCCAGCAGCCACTGGGAGGGCCGGGAGACCCAGTACTTC
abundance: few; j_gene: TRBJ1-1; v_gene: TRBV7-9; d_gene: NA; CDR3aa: CASSLGGIEAFF; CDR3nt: TGTGCCAGCAGCTTAGGGGGGATAGAAGCTTTCTTT
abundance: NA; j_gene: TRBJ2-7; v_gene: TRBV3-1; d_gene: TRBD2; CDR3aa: CASSQDIGGLVGYEQYF; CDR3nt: TGTGCCAGCAGCCAAGATATCGGCGGACTAGTGGGCTACGAGCAGTACTTC
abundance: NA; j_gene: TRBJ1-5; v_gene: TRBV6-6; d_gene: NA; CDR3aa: CASLGPGRQPQHF; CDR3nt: TGTGCCAGCCTTGGGCCGGGTAGGCAGCCCCAGCATTTT
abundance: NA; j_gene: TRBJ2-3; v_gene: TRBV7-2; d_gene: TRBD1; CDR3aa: CASSLVAGQGDTDTQYF; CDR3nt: TGTGCCAGCAGCTTAGTTGCGGGACAGGGGGACACAGATACGCAGTATTTT
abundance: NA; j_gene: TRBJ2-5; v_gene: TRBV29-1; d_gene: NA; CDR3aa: CSHGGQQETQYF; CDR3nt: TGCAGCCACGGGGGACAGCAAGAGACCCAGTACTTC
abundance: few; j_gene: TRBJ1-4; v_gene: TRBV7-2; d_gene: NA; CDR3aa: CASSLAVAGWGKLFF; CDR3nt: TGTGCCAGCAGCTTAGCGGTAGCAGGGTGGGGAAAACTGTTTTTT
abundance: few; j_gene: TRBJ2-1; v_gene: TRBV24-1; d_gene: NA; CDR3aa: CATSEVRRSEQFF; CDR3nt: TGTGCCACCAGTGAAGTGAGGCGGAGTGAGCAGTTCTTC
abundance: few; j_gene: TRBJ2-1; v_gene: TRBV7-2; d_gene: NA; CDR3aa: CANSPSGGVNEQFF; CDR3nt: TGTGCCAACTCCCCGTCGGGGGGCGTAAATGAGCAGTTCTTC
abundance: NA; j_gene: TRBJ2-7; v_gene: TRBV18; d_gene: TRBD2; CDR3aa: CASSPPGRAGAYEQYF; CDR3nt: TGTGCCAGCTCACCTCCTGGACGAGCGGGGGCCTACGAGCAGTACTTC
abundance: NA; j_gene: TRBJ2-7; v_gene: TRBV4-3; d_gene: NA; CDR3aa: CASSQVRHQPPYEQYF; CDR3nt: TGCGCCAGCAGCCAAGTCCGACATCAACCTCCTTACGAGCAGTACTTC
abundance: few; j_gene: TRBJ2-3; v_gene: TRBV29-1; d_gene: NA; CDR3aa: CSVPDTDTQYF; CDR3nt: TGCAGCGTCCCCGACACAGATACGCAGTATTTT